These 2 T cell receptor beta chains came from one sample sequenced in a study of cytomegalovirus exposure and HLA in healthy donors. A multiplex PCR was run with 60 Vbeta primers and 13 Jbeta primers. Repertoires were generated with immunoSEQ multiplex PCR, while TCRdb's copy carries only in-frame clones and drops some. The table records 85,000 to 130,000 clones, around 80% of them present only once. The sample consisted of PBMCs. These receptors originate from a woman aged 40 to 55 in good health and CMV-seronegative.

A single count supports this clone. CDR3 region: CASSSLGWGGVEQYF. CDR3 nucleotide sequence: TGTGCCAGCAGCTCTCTAGGATGGGGAGGTGTCGAGCAGTACTTC. The gene calls are TRBV7-9 and TRBJ2-7, with D possibly matching TRBD2 (6 bases). The V and J ends lost 4 bases and 6 bases respectively, with 19 bases between them. From germline, CDR1 is SEHNR and CDR2 FQNEAQ (reference sequence). The CDR3 consists of 15 residues. Combining the CDR3 with reference TRBV7-9 and TRBJ2-7 gives the whole variable domain DTGVSQNPRHKITKRGQNVTFRCDPISEHNRLYWYRQTLGQGPEFLTYFQNEAQLEKSRLLSDRFSAERPKGSFSTLEIQRTEQGDSAMYLCASSSLGWGGVEQYFGPGTRLTVT.

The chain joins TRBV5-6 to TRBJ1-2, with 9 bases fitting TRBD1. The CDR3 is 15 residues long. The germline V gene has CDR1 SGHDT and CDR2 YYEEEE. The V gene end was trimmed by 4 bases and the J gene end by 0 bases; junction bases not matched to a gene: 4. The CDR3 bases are TGTGCCAGCAGCGGAGGGACAGGGCCTAACTATGGCTACACCTTC. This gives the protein CASSGGTGPNYGYTF.